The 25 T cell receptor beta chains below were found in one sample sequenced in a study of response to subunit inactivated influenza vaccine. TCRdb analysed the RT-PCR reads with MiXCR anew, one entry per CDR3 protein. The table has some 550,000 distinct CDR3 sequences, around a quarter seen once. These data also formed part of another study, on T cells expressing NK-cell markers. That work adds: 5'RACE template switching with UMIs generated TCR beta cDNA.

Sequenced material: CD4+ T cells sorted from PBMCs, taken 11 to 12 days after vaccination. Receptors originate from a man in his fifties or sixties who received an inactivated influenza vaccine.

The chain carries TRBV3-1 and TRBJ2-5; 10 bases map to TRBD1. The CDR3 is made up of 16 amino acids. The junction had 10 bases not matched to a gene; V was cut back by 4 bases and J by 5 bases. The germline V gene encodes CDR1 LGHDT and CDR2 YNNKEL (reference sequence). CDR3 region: CASSPRDRGFKETQYF. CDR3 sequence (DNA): TGTGCCAGCAGCCCCCGGGACAGGGGATTCAAGGAGACCCAGTACTTC.

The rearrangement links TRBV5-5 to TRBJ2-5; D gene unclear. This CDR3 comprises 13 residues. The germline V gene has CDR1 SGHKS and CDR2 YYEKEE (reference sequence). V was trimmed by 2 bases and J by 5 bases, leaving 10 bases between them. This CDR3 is CASSFISTETQYF. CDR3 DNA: TGTGCCAGCAGCTTTATTAGCACCGAGACCCAGTACTTC.

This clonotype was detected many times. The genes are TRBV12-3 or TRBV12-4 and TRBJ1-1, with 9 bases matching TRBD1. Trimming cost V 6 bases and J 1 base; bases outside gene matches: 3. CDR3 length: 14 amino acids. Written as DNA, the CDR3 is TGTGCCAGCAGGGACAGGGGAGGGAACACTGAAGCTTTCTTT. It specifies CASRDRGGNTEAFF.

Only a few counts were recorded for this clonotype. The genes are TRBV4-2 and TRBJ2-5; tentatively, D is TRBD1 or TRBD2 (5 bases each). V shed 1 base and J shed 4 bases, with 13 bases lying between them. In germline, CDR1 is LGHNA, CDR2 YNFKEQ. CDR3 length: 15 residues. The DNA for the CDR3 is TGTGCCAGCAGCCAAGTTTCGACAGAGGGAGAGACCCAGTACTTC. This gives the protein CASSQVSTEGETQYF.

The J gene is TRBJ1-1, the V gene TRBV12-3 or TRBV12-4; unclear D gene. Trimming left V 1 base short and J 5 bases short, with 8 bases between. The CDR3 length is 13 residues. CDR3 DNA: TGTGCCAGCAGTTTAGTAGGGTTGACTGAAGCTTTCTTT. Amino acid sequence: CASSLVGLTEAFF.

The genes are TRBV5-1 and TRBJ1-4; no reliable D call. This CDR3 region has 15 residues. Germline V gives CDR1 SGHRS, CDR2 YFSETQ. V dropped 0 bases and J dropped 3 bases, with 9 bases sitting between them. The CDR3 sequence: CASSLGGRSNEKLFF. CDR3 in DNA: TGCGCCAGCAGCTTGGGTGGCAGATCTAATGAAAAACTGTTTTTT.

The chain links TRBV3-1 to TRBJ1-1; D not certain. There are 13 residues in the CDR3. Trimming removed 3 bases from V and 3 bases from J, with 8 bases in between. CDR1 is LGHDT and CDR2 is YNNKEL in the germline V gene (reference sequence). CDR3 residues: CASSHDGYTEAFF. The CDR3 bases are TGTGCCAGCAGCCACGACGGTTACACTGAAGCTTTCTTT.

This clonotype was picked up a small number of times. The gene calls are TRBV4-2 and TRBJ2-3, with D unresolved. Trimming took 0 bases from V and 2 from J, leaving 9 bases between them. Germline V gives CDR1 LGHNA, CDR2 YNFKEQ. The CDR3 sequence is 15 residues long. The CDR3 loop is CASSQDPRTTDTQYF. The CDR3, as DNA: TGTGCCAGCAGCCAAGATCCGAGAACCACAGATACGCAGTATTTT.

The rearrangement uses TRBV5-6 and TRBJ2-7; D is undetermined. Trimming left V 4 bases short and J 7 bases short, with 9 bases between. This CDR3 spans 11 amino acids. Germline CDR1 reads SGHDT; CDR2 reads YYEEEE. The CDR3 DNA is TGTGCCAGCAGCCGAGAGAGGGAGCAGTACTTC. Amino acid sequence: CASSREREQYF.

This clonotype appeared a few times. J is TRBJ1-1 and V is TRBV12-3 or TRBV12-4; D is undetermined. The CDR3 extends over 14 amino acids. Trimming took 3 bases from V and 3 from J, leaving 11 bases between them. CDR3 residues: CASSFDGSYTEAFF. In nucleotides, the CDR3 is TGTGCCAGCAGTTTTGATGGCAGTTACACTGAAGCTTTCTTT.

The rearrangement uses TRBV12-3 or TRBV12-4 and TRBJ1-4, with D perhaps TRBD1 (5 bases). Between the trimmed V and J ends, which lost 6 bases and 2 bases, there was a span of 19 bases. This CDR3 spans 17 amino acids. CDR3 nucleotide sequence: TGTGCCAGCAGCAGTCCAGCCGACAGAGCCACTAATGAAAAACTGTTTTTT. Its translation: CASSSPADRATNEKLFF.

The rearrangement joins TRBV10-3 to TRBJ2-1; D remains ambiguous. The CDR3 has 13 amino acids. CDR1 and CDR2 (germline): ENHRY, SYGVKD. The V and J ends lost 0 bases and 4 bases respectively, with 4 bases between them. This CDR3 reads CAISESWYNEQFF. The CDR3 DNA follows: TGTGCCATCAGTGAGTCGTGGTACAATGAGCAGTTCTTC.

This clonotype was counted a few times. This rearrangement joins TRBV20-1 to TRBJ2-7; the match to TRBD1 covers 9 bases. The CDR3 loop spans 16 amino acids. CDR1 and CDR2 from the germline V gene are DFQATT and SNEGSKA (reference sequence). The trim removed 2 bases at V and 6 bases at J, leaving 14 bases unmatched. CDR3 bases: TGCAGTGCTAGATCCCCGGTCCCGGGACAGGGTTCCGAGCAGTACTTC. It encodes CSARSPVPGQGSEQYF.

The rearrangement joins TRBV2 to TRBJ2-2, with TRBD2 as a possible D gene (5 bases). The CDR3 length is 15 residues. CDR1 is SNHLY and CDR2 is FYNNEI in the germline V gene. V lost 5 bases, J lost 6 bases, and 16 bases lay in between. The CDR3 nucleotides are TGTGCCAGCAGTCTCGGCGGGTCGGTCGCCGGGGAGCTGTTTTTT. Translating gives CASSLGGSVAGELFF.

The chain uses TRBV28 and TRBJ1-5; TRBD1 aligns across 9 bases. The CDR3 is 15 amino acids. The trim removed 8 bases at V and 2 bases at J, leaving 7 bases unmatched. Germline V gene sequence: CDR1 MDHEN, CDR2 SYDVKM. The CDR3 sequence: CASQTGGSGNQPQHF. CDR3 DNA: TGTGCCAGCCAGACAGGGGGGAGTGGCAATCAGCCCCAGCATTTT.

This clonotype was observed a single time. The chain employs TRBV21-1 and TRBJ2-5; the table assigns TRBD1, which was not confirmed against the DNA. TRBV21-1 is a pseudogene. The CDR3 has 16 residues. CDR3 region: CASSNDKTGQQETQYF. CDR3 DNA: TGTGCCAGCAGCAACGACAAGACAGGGCAACAAGAGACCCAGTACTTC.

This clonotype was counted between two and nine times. This CDR3 is CASRDLGGSQETQYF. The CDR3 region has the DNA TGTGCCAGCAGAGACTTGGGCGGGTCCCAAGAGACCCAGTACTTC. The chain carries TRBV6-2 or TRBV6-3 and TRBJ2-5; tentative D call: TRBD2 (5 bases). The CDR3 is made up of 15 amino acids. Germline assignment: CDR1 MNHEY and CDR2 SVGEGT. The V gene lost 6 bases and the J gene lost 1 base, with 15 bases spanning the gap.

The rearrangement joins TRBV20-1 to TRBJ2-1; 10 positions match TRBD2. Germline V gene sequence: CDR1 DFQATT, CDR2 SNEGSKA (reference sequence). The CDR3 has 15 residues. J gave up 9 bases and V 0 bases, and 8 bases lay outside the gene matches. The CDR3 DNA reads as TGCAGTGCTAGAGATTCTAGCGGGAGACGTGCTGAGCAGTTCTTC. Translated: CSARDSSGRRAEQFF.

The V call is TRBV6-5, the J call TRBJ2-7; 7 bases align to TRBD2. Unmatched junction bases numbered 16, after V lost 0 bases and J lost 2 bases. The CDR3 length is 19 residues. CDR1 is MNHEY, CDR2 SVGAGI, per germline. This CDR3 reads CASSYSYPTRAGAAYEQYF. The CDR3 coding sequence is TGTGCCAGCAGTTACTCGTACCCAACAAGGGCGGGAGCCGCCTACGAGCAGTACTTC.

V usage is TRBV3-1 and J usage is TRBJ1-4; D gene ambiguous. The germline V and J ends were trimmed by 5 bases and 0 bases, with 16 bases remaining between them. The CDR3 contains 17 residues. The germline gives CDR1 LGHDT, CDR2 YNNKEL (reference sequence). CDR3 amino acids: CASSFSRAVATNEKLFF. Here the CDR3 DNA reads TGTGCCAGCAGCTTTTCCCGGGCCGTTGCAACTAATGAAAAACTGTTTTTT.

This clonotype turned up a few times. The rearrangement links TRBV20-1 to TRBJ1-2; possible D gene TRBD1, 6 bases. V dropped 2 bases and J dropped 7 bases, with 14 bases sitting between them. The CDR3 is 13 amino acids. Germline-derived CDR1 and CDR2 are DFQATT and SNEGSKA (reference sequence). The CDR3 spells CSARPRGARGYTF. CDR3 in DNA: TGCAGTGCTAGACCTCGGGGGGCGCGTGGCTACACCTTC.

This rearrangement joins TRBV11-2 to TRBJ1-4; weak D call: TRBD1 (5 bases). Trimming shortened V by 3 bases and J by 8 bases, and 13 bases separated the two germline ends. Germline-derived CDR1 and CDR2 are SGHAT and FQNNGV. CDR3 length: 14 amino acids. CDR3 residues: CASSFGGNREKLFF. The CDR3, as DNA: TGTGCCAGCAGCTTCGGGGGGAATAGAGAAAAACTGTTTTTT.

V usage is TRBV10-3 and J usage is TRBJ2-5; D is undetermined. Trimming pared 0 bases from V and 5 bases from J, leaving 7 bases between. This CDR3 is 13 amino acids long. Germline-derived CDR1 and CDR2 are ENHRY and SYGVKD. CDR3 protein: CAISESTWETQYF. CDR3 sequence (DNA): TGTGCCATCAGTGAGTCGACGTGGGAGACCCAGTACTTC.

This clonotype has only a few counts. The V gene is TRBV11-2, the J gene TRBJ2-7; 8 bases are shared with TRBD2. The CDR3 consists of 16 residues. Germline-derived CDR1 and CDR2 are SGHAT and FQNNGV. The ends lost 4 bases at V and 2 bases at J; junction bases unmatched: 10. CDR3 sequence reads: CASSSIPGLGPYEQYF. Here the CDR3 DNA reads TGTGCCAGCAGCTCGATCCCGGGACTAGGCCCCTACGAGCAGTACTTC. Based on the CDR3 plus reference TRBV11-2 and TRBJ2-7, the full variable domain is EAGVAQSPRYKIIEKRQSVAFWCNPISGHATLYWYQQILGQGPKLLIQFQNNGVVDDSQLPKDRFSAERLKGVDSTLKIQPAKLEDSAVYLCASSSIPGLGPYEQYFGPGTRLTVT.

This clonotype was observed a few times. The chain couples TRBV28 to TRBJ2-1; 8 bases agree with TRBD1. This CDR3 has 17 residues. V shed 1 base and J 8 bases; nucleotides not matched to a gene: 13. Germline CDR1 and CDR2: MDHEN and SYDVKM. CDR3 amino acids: CASSLLLGPGGFDEQFF. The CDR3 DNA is TGTGCCAGCAGTTTATTATTGGGGCCAGGGGGCTTCGATGAGCAGTTCTTC.